This entry lists 17 T cell receptor beta chains sequenced from one sample in a study of T cells in Graves' hyperthyroidism and ophthalmopathy. Template material for amplifying TCR beta CDR3 regions consisted of RNA transcripts. Using the HTBI primer set, a first-round RT-PCR was run on the TCR CDR3. One entry per CDR3 protein results from TCRdb running MiXCR on the multiplex PCR reads. The sample has some 600,000 distinct CDR3 sequences, over 11% seen once; the top ten hold more than 5%. Sequencing used blood. These receptors came from a woman aged 25-40 years with Graves' hyperthyroidism that later progressed to Graves' ophthalmopathy.

This chain joins TRBV6-2 or TRBV6-3 and TRBJ2-3; maybe TRBD2 (5 bases). This CDR3 spans 15 amino acids. V gave up 4 bases and J gave up 0 bases, with 11 bases separating them. CDR1 and CDR2 (germline): MNHEY, SVGEGT. Here the CDR3 reads CASSLDWDSTDTQYF. DNA of the CDR3: TGTGCCAGCAGTTTGGACTGGGATAGCACAGATACGCAGTATTTT.

This clonotype was observed many times. The V and J genes are TRBV20-1 and TRBJ2-3; 9 nucleotides match TRBD2. This CDR3 is built from 14 residues. Germline V CDR1 and CDR2: DFQATT, SNEGSKA (reference sequence). Trimming cost V 3 bases and J 4 bases; bases outside gene matches: 5. CDR3 loop: CSASRLAGPDTQYF. CDR3 sequence (DNA): TGCAGTGCTAGTCGGCTAGCGGGACCAGATACGCAGTATTTT.

This clonotype was counted many times. This rearrangement joins TRBV3-1 to TRBJ2-3; TRBD1 matches 9 bases. V was clipped by 6 bases and J by 1 base; unmatched bases: 2. The germline gives CDR1 LGHDT, CDR2 YNNKEL (reference sequence). This CDR3 has 14 residues. The CDR3 is CASRGQGGTDTQYF. CDR3 DNA sequence: TGTGCCAGCAGGGGACAGGGCGGCACAGATACGCAGTATTTT.

The table lists this clonotype with many counts. The V gene is TRBV12-3 or TRBV12-4, the J gene TRBJ1-1; D gene unclear. This CDR3 has 12 residues. V lost 8 bases and J 1 base, leaving 8 bases between the germline ends. As DNA, the CDR3 is TGTGCCAGCGGGGAGGCGAACACTGAAGCTTTCTTT. Translation: CASGEANTEAFF.

This clonotype was counted at least ten times. This chain uses TRBV5-1 with TRBJ1-2; unclear D gene. CDR1 SGHRS and CDR2 YFSETQ come from the germline V gene. V lost 3 bases to trimming and J lost 0 bases, with 6 bases between them. The CDR3 covers 13 residues. CDR3 coding DNA: TGCGCCAGCAGCTCCGGAGCTAACTATGGCTACACCTTC. Protein sequence: CASSSGANYGYTF.

This clonotype was seen repeatedly, ten times or more. The V call is TRBV10-3, the J call TRBJ1-1; unclear D gene. This CDR3 comprises 12 residues. The V end was cut by 4 bases, the J end by 3 bases, with 6 bases between. Germline values: CDR1 ENHRY, CDR2 SYGVKD. The CDR3 loop reads CAISGRDTEAFF. CDR3 bases: TGTGCCATCAGTGGGCGGGACACTGAAGCTTTCTTT.

This clonotype has a count of ten or more. The V gene is TRBV28, the J gene TRBJ2-7; no clear D gene. CDR1 MDHEN and CDR2 SYDVKM come from the germline V gene. This CDR3 comprises 15 residues. Trimming removed 9 bases at V and 0 bases at J, with 18 bases between. The CDR3 protein is CASTKTPMGSYEQYF. The CDR3 DNA reads as TGTGCCAGTACGAAGACTCCTATGGGCTCCTACGAGCAGTACTTC.

This clonotype was detected ten times or more. CDR3 nucleotide sequence: TGTGCCTGGAGTGTAGGGAGTGCCACTCATCAGCCCCAGCATTTT. Protein product: CAWSVGSATHQPQHF. The chain employs TRBV30 and TRBJ1-5; no clear D. Trimming removed 0 bases from V and 5 bases from J, with 14 bases in between. The CDR3 contains 15 residues. Germline CDR1 is GTSNPN and CDR2 is SVGIG (reference sequence).

Many counts were recorded for this clonotype. The J gene is TRBJ1-2, the V gene TRBV7-2, with D hard to call. With 5 bases removed from V and 5 bases from J, the gap between germline ends came to 12 bases. From germline, CDR1 is SGHTA and CDR2 FQGNSA. CDR3 length: 13 amino acids. The DNA for the CDR3 is TGTGCCAGCAGCGCGGGCGGGGTTTATGGCTACACCTTC. As protein: CASSAGGVYGYTF.

At least ten counts were recorded for this clonotype. The rearrangement links TRBV11-2 to TRBJ2-7; no reliable D call. CDR1 SGHAT and CDR2 FQNNGV come from the germline V gene. This CDR3 spans 15 amino acids. V lost 1 base and J 4 bases, leaving 14 bases between the germline ends. CDR3 in DNA: TGTGCCAGCAGCTTAGGACTGGGTGAGGAATACGAGCAGTACTTC. Protein sequence: CASSLGLGEEYEQYF.

This clonotype has ten or more counts. The chain couples TRBV6-1 to TRBJ1-5, with 8 bases fitting TRBD1. From germline, CDR1 is MNHNS and CDR2 SASEGT. This CDR3 has 16 residues. V lost 2 bases to trimming and J lost 5 bases; unmatched junction nucleotides: 8. CDR3 in amino acids: CASSESGQGFDQPQHF. The CDR3 DNA reads as TGTGCCAGCAGTGAATCCGGACAGGGCTTTGATCAGCCCCAGCATTTT.

This clonotype was detected ten times or more. The V gene is TRBV30, the J gene TRBJ2-1; possibly TRBD1 for D (5 bases). CDR1 GTSNPN and CDR2 SVGIG come from the germline V gene (reference sequence). Trimming stripped 0 bases from V and 2 bases from J, with 11 bases between. This CDR3 comprises 15 residues. The CDR3 protein is CAWSVGQGPYNEQFF. CDR3 DNA sequence: TGTGCCTGGAGTGTAGGGCAGGGCCCCTACAATGAGCAGTTCTTC.

The rearrangement joins TRBV30 to TRBJ1-5; possibly TRBD1 for D (6 bases). The CDR3 is 13 amino acids. V was trimmed by 5 bases and J by 5 bases, leaving 13 bases between them. Germline CDR1 and CDR2: GTSNPN and SVGIG (reference sequence). For the CDR3, the DNA is TGTGCCTGGGAGGGGGAAGGGCATCAGCCCCAGCATTTT. Its translation is CAWEGEGHQPQHF.

This clonotype was counted only a few times. The chain carries TRBV9 and TRBJ2-3; TRBD2 might be the D (6 bases). CDR3 size: 16 residues. V lost 0 bases and J 2 bases, leaving 13 bases between the germline ends. Per germline, CDR1 SGDLS and CDR2 YYNGEE. CDR3: CASSVAGRGDTDTQYF. In DNA form, the CDR3 reads TGTGCCAGCAGCGTAGCGGGGCGGGGCGACACAGATACGCAGTATTTT.

This clonotype was counted many times. The chain combines TRBV12-3 or TRBV12-4 with TRBJ2-5; 8 positions match TRBD1. V gave up 6 bases and J gave up 5 bases; unmatched junction bases: 14. The CDR3 runs to 16 residues. The CDR3 DNA reads as TGTGCCAGCAGCCCCGGACAGGGTGGATCGGAGGAGACCCAGTACTTC. It is translated as CASSPGQGGSEETQYF.

A word on this clonotype: It may be a read error: a sequence one base away is much more abundant. This chain joins TRBV25-1 and TRBJ2-7; D remains ambiguous. The CDR3 totals 13 residues. V dropped 6 bases and J dropped 0 bases, with 9 bases sitting between them. Germline V gives CDR1 MGHDK, CDR2 SYGVNS. CDR3 protein: CASRGINSYEQYF. For the CDR3, the DNA is TGTGCCAGCAGGGGGATTAACTCCTACGAGCAGTACTTC.

This clonotype was seen many times. The chain couples TRBV24-1 to TRBJ2-3; D unclear. The CDR3 contains 13 residues. Trimming shortened V by 2 bases and J by 6 bases, and 8 bases separated the two germline ends. The germline gives CDR1 KGHDR, CDR2 SFDVKD. The CDR3 region is CATSDSLTDTQYF. For the CDR3, the DNA is TGTGCCACCAGTGATTCTTTGACGGATACGCAGTATTTT.